This T cell receptor (beta chain) is from a study of T cell repertoires in aging, cancer and after chemotherapy. General study results and limits: Age-matched healthy donors had significantly more diverse, less clonal blood TCR repertoires than untreated cancer patients.

The template was genomic DNA from peripheral blood, not RNA. By sample share, this clonotype is large. As yet, its antigen is unknown. TRB rearrangements spanning V, D and J were amplified using mixed TRB-A/B primers. TCRdb fed the multiplex PCR reads into MiXCR, producing one record per CDR3 protein. The sample lists under 650 distinct CDR3 sequences; approximately 19% were seen once. The CDR3 length is 14 residues. V was clipped by 2 bases and J by 7 bases, with 12 bases between them. Germline assignment: CDR1 MNHEY and CDR2 SVGAGI. This chain connects TRBV6-5 to TRBJ2-1; D unclear. The specimen sequenced was blood. The receptor was isolated from a human donor with a blood cancer. The donor label of this sample is uncertain. CDR3 amino acids: CASSYLGKVNEQFF. In nucleotides, the CDR3 is TGTGCCAGCAGTTACCTGGGGAAGGTGAATGAGCAGTTCTTC.